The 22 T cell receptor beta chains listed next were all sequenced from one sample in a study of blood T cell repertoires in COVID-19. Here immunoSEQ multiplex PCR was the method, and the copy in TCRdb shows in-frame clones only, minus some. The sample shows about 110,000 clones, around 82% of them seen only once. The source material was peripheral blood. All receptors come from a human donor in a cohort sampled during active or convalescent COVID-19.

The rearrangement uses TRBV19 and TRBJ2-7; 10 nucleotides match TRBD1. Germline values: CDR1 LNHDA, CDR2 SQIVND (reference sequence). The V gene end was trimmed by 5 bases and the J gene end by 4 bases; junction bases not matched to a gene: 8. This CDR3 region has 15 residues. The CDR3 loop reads CASSPFGTGVYEQYF. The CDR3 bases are TGTGCCAGTAGTCCCTTCGGGACAGGGGTTTACGAGCAGTACTTC.

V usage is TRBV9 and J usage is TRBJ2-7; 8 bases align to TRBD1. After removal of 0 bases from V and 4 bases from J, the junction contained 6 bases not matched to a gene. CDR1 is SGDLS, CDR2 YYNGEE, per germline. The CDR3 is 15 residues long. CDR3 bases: TGTGCCAGCAGCGTAGGGGAACAGGGGGTGTACGAGCAGTACTTC. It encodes CASSVGEQGVYEQYF.

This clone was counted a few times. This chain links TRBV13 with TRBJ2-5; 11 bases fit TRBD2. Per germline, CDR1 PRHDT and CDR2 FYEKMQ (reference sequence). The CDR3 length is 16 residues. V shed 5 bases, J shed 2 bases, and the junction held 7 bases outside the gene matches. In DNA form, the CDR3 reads TGTGCCAGCAGCGGCGGACTAGCGGGTGAACAAGAGACCCAGTACTTC. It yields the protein CASSGGLAGEQETQYF. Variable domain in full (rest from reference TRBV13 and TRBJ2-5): AAGVIQSPRHLIKEKRETATLKCYPIPRHDTVYWYQQGPGQDPQFLISFYEKMQSDKGSIPDRFSAQQFSDYHSELNMSSLELGDSALYFCASSGGLAGEQETQYFGPGTRLLVL.

As DNA, the CDR3 is TGTGCCAGCAGCGTGACAGGTCGGACCTACGAGCAGTACTTC. Residues: CASSVTGRTYEQYF. J is TRBJ2-7 and V is TRBV2; maybe TRBD1 (6 bases). The germline V and J ends were trimmed by 6 bases and 2 bases, with 14 bases remaining between them. Germline assignment: CDR1 SNHLY and CDR2 FYNNEI. This CDR3 has 14 residues.

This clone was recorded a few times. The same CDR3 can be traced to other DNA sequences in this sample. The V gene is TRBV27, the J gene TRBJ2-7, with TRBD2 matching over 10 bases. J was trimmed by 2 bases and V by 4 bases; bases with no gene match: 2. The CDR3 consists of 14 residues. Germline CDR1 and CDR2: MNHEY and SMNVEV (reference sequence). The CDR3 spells CASSSGLAAYEQYF. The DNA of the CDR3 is TGTGCCAGCAGTTCCGGACTAGCGGCCTACGAGCAGTACTTC.

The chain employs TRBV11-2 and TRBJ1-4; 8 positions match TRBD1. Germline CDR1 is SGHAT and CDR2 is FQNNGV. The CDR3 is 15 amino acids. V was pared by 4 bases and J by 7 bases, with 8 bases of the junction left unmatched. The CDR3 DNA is TGTGCCAGCAGCTCTAACAGGGGGTTAGGTGAAAAACTGTTTTTT. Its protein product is CASSSNRGLGEKLFF.

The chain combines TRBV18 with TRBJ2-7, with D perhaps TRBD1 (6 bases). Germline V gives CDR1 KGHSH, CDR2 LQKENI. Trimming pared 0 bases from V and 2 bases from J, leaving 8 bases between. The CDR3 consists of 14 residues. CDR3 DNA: TGTGCCAGCTCACCACCGAGACAGGCCTACGAGCAGTACTTC. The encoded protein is CASSPPRQAYEQYF.

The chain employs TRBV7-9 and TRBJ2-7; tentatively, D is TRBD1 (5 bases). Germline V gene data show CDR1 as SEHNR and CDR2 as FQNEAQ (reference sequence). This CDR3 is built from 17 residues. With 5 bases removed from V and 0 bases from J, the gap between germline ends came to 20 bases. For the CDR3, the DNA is TGTGCCAGCAGCCTCCTTTTAGGGGCAGGGCTCTCCTACGAGCAGTACTTC. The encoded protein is CASSLLLGAGLSYEQYF.

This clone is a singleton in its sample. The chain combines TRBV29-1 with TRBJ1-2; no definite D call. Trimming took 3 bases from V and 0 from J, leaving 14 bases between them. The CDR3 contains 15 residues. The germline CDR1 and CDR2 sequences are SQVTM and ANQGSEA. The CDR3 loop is CSVDPPGTSNYGYTF. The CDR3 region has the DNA TGCAGCGTTGACCCTCCGGGAACATCTAACTATGGCTACACCTTC.

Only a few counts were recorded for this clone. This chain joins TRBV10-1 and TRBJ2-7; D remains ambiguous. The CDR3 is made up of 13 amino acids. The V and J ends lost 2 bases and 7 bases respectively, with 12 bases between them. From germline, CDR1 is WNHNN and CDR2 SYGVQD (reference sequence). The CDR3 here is CASSETLPAEQYF. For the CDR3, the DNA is TGCGCCAGCAGTGAGACTCTCCCCGCGGAGCAGTACTTC.

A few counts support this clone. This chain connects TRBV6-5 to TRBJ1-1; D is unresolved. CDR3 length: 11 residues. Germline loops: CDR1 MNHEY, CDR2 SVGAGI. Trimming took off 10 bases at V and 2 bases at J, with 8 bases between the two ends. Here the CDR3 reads CATVSNTEAFF. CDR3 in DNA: TGTGCCACCGTTAGCAACACTGAAGCTTTCTTT.

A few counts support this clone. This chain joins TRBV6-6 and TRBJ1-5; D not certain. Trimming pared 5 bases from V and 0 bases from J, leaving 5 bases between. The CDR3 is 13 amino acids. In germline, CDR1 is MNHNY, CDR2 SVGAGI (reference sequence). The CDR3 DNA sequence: TGTGCCAGCAGTCCGGGTAGCAATCAGCCCCAGCATTTT. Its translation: CASSPGSNQPQHF.

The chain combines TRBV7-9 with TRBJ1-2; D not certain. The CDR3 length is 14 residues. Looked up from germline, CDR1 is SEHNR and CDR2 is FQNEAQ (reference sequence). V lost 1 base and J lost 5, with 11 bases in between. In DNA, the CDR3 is TGTGCCAGCAGCTTAGGCTCAGGTGGTTATGGCTACACCTTC. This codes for CASSLGSGGYGYTF. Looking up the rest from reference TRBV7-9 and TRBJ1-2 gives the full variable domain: DTGVSQNPRHKITKRGQNVTFRCDPISEHNRLYWYRQTLGQGPEFLTYFQNEAQLEKSRLLSDRFSAERPKGSFSTLEIQRTEQGDSAMYLCASSLGSGGYGYTFGSGTRLTVV.

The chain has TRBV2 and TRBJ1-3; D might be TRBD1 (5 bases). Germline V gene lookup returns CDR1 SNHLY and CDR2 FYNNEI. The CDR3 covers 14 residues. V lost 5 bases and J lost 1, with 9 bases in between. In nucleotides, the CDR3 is TGTGCCAGCAGTCCCCAGGGATCTGGAAACACCATATATTTT. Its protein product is CASSPQGSGNTIYF.

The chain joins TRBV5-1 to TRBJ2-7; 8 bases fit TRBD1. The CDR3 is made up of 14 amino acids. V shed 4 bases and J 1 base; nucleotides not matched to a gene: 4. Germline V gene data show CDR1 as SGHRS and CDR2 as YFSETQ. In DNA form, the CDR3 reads TGCGCCAGCAGCCAGGGGGCAAAGTCCTACGAGCAGTACTTC. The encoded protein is CASSQGAKSYEQYF.

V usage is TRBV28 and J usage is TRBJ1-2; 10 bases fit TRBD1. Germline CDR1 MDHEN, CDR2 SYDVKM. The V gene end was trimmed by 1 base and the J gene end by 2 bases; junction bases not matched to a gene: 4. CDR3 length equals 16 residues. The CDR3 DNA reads TGTGCCAGCAGTTTATTCAGGACAGGGGGAAACTATGGCTACACCTTC. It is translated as CASSLFRTGGNYGYTF.

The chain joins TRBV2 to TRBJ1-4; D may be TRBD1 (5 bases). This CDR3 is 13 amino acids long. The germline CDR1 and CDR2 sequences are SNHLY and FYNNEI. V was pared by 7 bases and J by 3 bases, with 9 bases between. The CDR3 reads CASMRGSNEKLFF. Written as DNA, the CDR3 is TGTGCCAGCATGCGGGGGTCTAATGAAAAACTGTTTTTT.

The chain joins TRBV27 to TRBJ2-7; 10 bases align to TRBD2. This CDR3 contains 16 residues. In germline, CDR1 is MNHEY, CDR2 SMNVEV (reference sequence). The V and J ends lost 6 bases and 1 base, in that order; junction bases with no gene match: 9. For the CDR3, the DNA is TGTGCCAGCAGGCCGTCGGGACTAGCGCAATCCTACGAGCAGTACTTC. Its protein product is CASRPSGLAQSYEQYF.

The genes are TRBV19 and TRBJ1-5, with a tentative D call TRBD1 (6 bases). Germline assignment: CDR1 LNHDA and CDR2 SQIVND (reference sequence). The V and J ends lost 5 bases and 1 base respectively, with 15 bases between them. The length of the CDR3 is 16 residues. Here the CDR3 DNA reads TGTGCCAGTAGTGAGTACAGGGCCTTGAGCAATCAGCCCCAGCATTTT. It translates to CASSEYRALSNQPQHF.

In nucleotides, the CDR3 is TGTGCCACCAGCAGAGGACAGACGGGCAATCAGCCCCAGCATTTT. It encodes CATSRGQTGNQPQHF. V usage is TRBV15 and J usage is TRBJ1-5, with D possibly being TRBD1 (5 bases). The length of the CDR3 is 15 residues. Germline V gives CDR1 LNHNV, CDR2 YYDKDF (reference sequence). Trimming pared 1 base from V and 2 bases from J, leaving 9 bases between.

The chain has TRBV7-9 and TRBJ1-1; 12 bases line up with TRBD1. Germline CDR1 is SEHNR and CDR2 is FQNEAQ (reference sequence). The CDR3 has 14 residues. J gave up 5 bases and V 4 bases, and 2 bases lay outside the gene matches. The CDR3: CASSWGQGATEAFF. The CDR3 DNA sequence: TGTGCCAGCAGCTGGGGACAGGGGGCGACTGAAGCTTTCTTT.

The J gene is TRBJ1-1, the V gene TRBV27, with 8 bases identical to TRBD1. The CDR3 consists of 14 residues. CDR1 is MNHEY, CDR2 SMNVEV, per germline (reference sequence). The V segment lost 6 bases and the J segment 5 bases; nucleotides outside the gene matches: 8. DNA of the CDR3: TGTGCCAGCAGCCTGGACAGGGCGGGAACTGAAGCTTTCTTT. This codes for CASSLDRAGTEAFF.